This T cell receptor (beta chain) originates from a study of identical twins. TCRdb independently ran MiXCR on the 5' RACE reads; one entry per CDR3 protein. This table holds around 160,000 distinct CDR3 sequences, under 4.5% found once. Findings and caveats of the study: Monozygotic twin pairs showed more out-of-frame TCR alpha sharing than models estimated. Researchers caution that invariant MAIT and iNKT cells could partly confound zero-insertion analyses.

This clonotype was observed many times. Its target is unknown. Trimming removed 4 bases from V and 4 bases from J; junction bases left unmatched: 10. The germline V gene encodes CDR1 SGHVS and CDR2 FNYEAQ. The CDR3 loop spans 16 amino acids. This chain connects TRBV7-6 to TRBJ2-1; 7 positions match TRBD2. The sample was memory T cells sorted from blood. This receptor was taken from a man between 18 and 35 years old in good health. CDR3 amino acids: CASSSGVAGEYNEQFF. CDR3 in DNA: TGTGCCAGCAGCTCGGGAGTGGCGGGAGAGTACAATGAGCAGTTCTTC.